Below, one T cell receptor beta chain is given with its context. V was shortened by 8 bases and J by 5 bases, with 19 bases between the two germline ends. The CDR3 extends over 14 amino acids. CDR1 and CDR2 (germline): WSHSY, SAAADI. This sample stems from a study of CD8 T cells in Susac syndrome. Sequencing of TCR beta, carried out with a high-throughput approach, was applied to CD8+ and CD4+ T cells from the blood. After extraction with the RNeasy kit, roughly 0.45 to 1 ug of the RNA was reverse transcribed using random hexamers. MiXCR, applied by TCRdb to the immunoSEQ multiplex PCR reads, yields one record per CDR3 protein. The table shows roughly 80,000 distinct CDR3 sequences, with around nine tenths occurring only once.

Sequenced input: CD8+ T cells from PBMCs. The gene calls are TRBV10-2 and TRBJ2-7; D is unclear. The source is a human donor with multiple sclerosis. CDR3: CASSYSRVSNEQYF. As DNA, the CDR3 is TGCGCCAGCTCCTATTCTAGGGTTAGCAACGAGCAGTACTTC.